A single sample gave rise to the 30 T cell receptor beta chains below, sequenced in a study of T cells after yellow fever vaccination. MiXCR, applied by TCRdb to the 5' RACE reads, yields one record per CDR3 protein. The data contain 610,000 or so distinct CDR3 sequences, over 9% of them seen just once; the ten biggest clones take up about 15%. The material sequenced was PBMCs, taken on the day of the yellow fever booster vaccination. These receptors were obtained from a man aged 25 to 40 who received the YFV17D yellow fever vaccine.

This clonotype was recorded at least ten times. This chain uses TRBV5-1 with TRBJ2-2; 8 bases are shared with TRBD1. CDR1 SGHRS and CDR2 YFSETQ come from the germline V gene. This CDR3 has 15 amino acids. J gave up 6 bases and V 4 bases, and 8 bases lay outside the gene matches. This CDR3 is CASSDRDRRAGELFF. The CDR3 region has the DNA TGCGCCAGCAGCGACCGGGACAGGCGCGCCGGGGAGCTGTTTTTT. Full variable domain (rest looked up from reference TRBV5-1 and TRBJ2-2): KAGVTQTPRYLIKTRGQQVTLSCSPISGHRSVSWYQQTPGQGLQFLFEYFSETQRNKGNFPGRFSGRQFSNSRSEMNVSTLELGDSALYLCASSDRDRRAGELFFGEGSRLTVL.

This clonotype showed up just a few times. The chain combines TRBV7-3 with TRBJ2-1, with 9 bases aligning to TRBD2. The ends lost 2 bases at V and 9 bases at J; junction bases unmatched: 8. The CDR3 is 15 residues long. The germline V gene has CDR1 SGHTA and CDR2 FQGTGA. The CDR3 loop reads CASSLQVAGVSEQFF. CDR3 nucleotide sequence: TGTGCCAGCAGCTTACAGGTAGCGGGAGTCAGTGAGCAGTTCTTC.

The CDR3 here is CASSQGQTASPLHF. As DNA, the CDR3 is TGTGCCAGCAGCCAAGGACAGACGGCGTCACCCCTCCACTTT. The chain uses TRBV7-9 and TRBJ1-6; D is perhaps TRBD1 (6 bases). With 5 bases removed from V and 10 bases from J, the gap between germline ends came to 15 bases. This CDR3 is 14 amino acids long. Germline CDR1 and CDR2: SEHNR and FQNEAQ (reference sequence).

The V and J genes are TRBV20-1 and TRBJ2-7; 7 nucleotides align to TRBD2. V was clipped by 5 bases and J by 1 base; unmatched bases: 5. CDR3 length equals 13 residues. CDR1 is DFQATT, CDR2 SNEGSKA, per germline (reference sequence). CDR3 in DNA: TGCAGTGCTTATCCTAGCGGATCCTACGAGCAGTACTTC. It translates to CSAYPSGSYEQYF.

This chain connects TRBV30 to TRBJ2-7; 10 bases agree with TRBD2. J was trimmed by 1 base and V by 6 bases; bases with no gene match: 15. Germline lookup yields CDR1 GTSNPN and CDR2 SVGIG (reference sequence). This CDR3 spans 17 amino acids. The chain's CDR3 is CACSPAAGGPWSYEQYF. CDR3 coding DNA: TGTGCCTGCTCCCCTGCAGCGGGAGGGCCATGGTCCTACGAGCAGTACTTC.

This clonotype was seen a few times. The chain combines TRBV19 with TRBJ1-1; maybe TRBD1 (6 bases). Trimming left V 3 bases short and J 3 bases short, with 11 bases between. Germline assignment: CDR1 LNHDA and CDR2 SQIVND (reference sequence). This CDR3 is built from 14 residues. The CDR3 loop reads CASSMGQGHTEAFF. Here the CDR3 DNA reads TGTGCCAGTAGTATGGGGCAGGGGCACACTGAAGCTTTCTTT. Filled out from reference TRBV19 and TRBJ1-1, the complete variable domain reads DGGITQSPKYLFRKEGQNVTLSCEQNLNHDAMYWYRQDPGQGLRLIYYSQIVNDFQKGDIAEGYSVSREKKESFPLTVTSAQKNPTAFYLCASSMGQGHTEAFFGQGTRLTVV.

There are a few counts of this clonotype. The V and J genes are TRBV18 and TRBJ2-5; unclear D gene. Germline values: CDR1 KGHSH, CDR2 LQKENI. V gave up 0 bases and J gave up 4 bases, with 9 bases separating them. This CDR3 spans 14 amino acids. The CDR3 DNA is TGTGCCAGCTCACCACCGATAGTCGGAGAGACCCAGTACTTC. It translates to CASSPPIVGETQYF.

This clonotype has a handful of counts. The rearrangement joins TRBV20-1 to TRBJ2-3; 11 bases fit TRBD2. J gave up 4 bases and V 1 base, and 4 bases lay outside the gene matches. CDR1 and CDR2 from the germline V gene are DFQATT and SNEGSKA (reference sequence). The CDR3 has 15 residues. DNA for the CDR3: TGCAGTGCTAGAGTGCCTAGCGGGAGGTCAGATACGCAGTATTTT. Amino acid sequence: CSARVPSGRSDTQYF.

V usage is TRBV7-6 and J usage is TRBJ2-1, with 8 bases lining up with TRBD2. The CDR3 has 11 residues. V gave up 5 bases and J gave up 15 bases; unmatched junction bases: 6. Per germline, CDR1 SGHVS and CDR2 FNYEAQ. The CDR3 sequence: CASSGRGAVFF. The DNA for the CDR3 is TGTGCCAGCAGCGGGCGGGGGGCGGTGTTCTTC.

This chain connects TRBV29-1 to TRBJ1-3; 8 nucleotides align to TRBD1. The CDR3 totals 12 residues. Germline CDR1 reads SQVTM; CDR2 reads ANQGSEA. The V and J ends lost 6 bases and 8 bases, in that order; junction bases with no gene match: 6. The CDR3: CSVVDRVDTIYF. CDR3 bases: TGCAGCGTGGTGGACAGGGTGGACACCATATATTTT.

This clonotype was found a few times. This chain links TRBV20-1 with TRBJ1-1; D is perhaps TRBD1 (5 bases). Deletions cut 3 bases from V and 0 bases from J, with 14 bases between. CDR1 is DFQATT and CDR2 is SNEGSKA in the germline V gene (reference sequence). The CDR3 totals 15 residues. CDR3 in DNA: TGCAGTGCTAGGGGGGTGGGCTGGGTGAACACTGAAGCTTTCTTT. Its protein product is CSARGVGWVNTEAFF.

This clonotype was detected a few times. J is TRBJ2-1 and V is TRBV7-2, with a tentative D call TRBD2 (5 bases). The CDR3 length is 16 residues. Germline loops: CDR1 SGHTA, CDR2 FQGNSA. Deletions cut 1 base from V and 9 bases from J, with 19 bases between. The CDR3 nucleotides are TGTGCCAGCAGCTTAGTGCATCTAGCCCGTAGGAGTGAGCAGTTCTTC. Translating gives CASSLVHLARRSEQFF.

The gene calls are TRBV15 and TRBJ2-7; 9 bases line up with TRBD1. The germline CDR1 and CDR2 sequences are LNHNV and YYDKDF (reference sequence). CDR3 length equals 16 residues. V shed 4 bases, J shed 6 bases, and the junction held 13 bases outside the gene matches. CDR3 amino acids: CATSMNYLDRGSEQYF. In nucleotides, the CDR3 is TGTGCCACCAGCATGAACTACCTGGACAGGGGTAGCGAGCAGTACTTC.

This clonotype has just a few counts. This sequence joins TRBV24-1 and TRBJ2-1; 7 bases match TRBD2. Germline-derived CDR1 and CDR2 are KGHDR and SFDVKD. V lost 2 bases and J lost 9; bases outside the gene matches: 15. The CDR3 extends over 17 amino acids. Here the CDR3 DNA reads TGTGCCACCAGTGATTCCGGGGCGGGGAGGGGATACGGTGAGCAGTTCTTC. It yields the protein CATSDSGAGRGYGEQFF.

The chain recombines TRBV4-1 with TRBJ1-6, with TRBD1 matching over 7 bases. The CDR3 totals 16 residues. Germline CDR1 is MGHRA and CDR2 is YSYEKL. Trimming cost V 3 bases and J 7 bases; bases outside gene matches: 9. The CDR3: CASSQRGDSQNSPLHF. In DNA form, the CDR3 reads TGCGCCAGCAGCCAGAGGGGGGACAGCCAAAATTCACCCCTCCACTTT.

The rearrangement uses TRBV7-8 and TRBJ2-5; 7 bases align to TRBD1. Germline loops: CDR1 SGHVS, CDR2 FQNEAQ. After removal of 1 base from V and 5 bases from J, the junction contained 4 bases not matched to a gene. This CDR3 region has 14 residues. The CDR3 bases are TGTGCCAGCAGCTTAGTCGACAGGGTTGAGACCCAGTACTTC. The encoded protein is CASSLVDRVETQYF.

This sequence joins TRBV29-1 and TRBJ2-1; TRBD2 is a possible D gene (6 bases). Germline lookup yields CDR1 SQVTM and CDR2 ANQGSEA. Between the trimmed V and J ends, which lost 5 bases and 4 bases, there was a span of 18 bases. This CDR3 is built from 15 residues. The CDR3: CSVRRNSGTYNEQFF. In nucleotides, the CDR3 is TGCAGCGTTCGCCGAAATAGCGGAACTTACAATGAGCAGTTCTTC.

This chain connects TRBV3-1 to TRBJ1-2, with 7 bases aligning to TRBD1. The CDR3 sequence is 14 residues long. Germline trimming cut 5 bases from V and 3 bases from J; bases unmatched to any gene: 6. Germline CDR1 reads LGHDT; CDR2 reads YNNKEL (reference sequence). DNA for the CDR3: TGTGCCAGCAGCTCCCAGACAGGGCACTATGGCTACACCTTC. Protein: CASSSQTGHYGYTF.

This clonotype was observed a handful of times. The J gene is TRBJ1-2, the V gene TRBV3-1; no clear D gene. Deletions cut 3 bases from V and 1 base from J, with 3 bases between. The CDR3 runs 12 residues. The germline CDR1 and CDR2 sequences are LGHDT and YNNKEL (reference sequence). CDR3 sequence reads: CASSQVNYGYTF. The CDR3 coding sequence is TGTGCCAGCAGCCAGGTTAACTATGGCTACACCTTC. The full variable domain, in which reference TRBV3-1 and TRBJ1-2 provide the parts outside the CDR3, is DTAVSQTPKYLVTQMGNDKSIKCEQNLGHDTMYWYKQDSKKFLKIMFSYNNKELIINETVPNRFSPKSPDKAHLNLHINSLELGDSAVYFCASSQVNYGYTFGSGTRLTVV.

The chain couples TRBV21-1 to TRBJ1-2; the D segment call TRBD1 is taken from the table without a DNA check. TRBV21-1 is a documented pseudogene. CDR3 length: 13 amino acids. The CDR3 sequence: CARIMGTGYGYTF. The CDR3 DNA follows: TGTGCCAGGATAATGGGGACAGGGTACGGCTACACCTTC.

This clonotype occurred a few times. V gene TRBV20-1 combines with J gene TRBJ2-5; D remains unclear. CDR1 is DFQATT and CDR2 is SNEGSKA in the germline V gene (reference sequence). The CDR3 is made up of 11 amino acids. V was clipped by 2 bases and J by 4 bases, with 5 bases between them. The CDR3 loop reads CSARFGETQYF. For the CDR3, the DNA is TGCAGTGCTAGATTTGGAGAGACCCAGTACTTC.

The rearrangement uses TRBV28 and TRBJ2-1; 12 bases match TRBD2. Germline V gene sequence: CDR1 MDHEN, CDR2 SYDVKM. This CDR3 is 16 amino acids long. Germline trimming cut 7 bases from V and 6 bases from J; bases unmatched to any gene: 10. CDR3 nucleotide sequence: TGTGCCAGCACCCCGGGACTAGCGGGCTCCACCAATGAGCAGTTCTTC. This translates into CASTPGLAGSTNEQFF.

The sample holds many counts of this clonotype. J is TRBJ2-3 and V is TRBV12-3 or TRBV12-4; TRBD2 might be the D (6 bases). Trimming pared 4 bases from V and 4 bases from J, leaving 12 bases between. The length of the CDR3 is 14 residues. The CDR3 region is CASSWGTSADTQYF. Written as DNA, the CDR3 is TGTGCCAGCAGTTGGGGGACTTCAGCAGATACGCAGTATTTT.

This clonotype has a handful of counts. This chain links TRBV5-1 with TRBJ2-7; TRBD2 agrees at 10 bases. Germline trimming cut 4 bases from V and 6 bases from J; bases unmatched to any gene: 7. The CDR3 consists of 14 residues. Looked up from germline, CDR1 is SGHRS and CDR2 is YFSETQ. The CDR3 reads CASSPWTSGVEQYF. The CDR3 DNA reads as TGCGCCAGCAGCCCCTGGACTAGCGGAGTCGAGCAGTACTTC.

The genes are TRBV29-1 and TRBJ2-7; 12 bases fit TRBD2. Germline lookup yields CDR1 SQVTM and CDR2 ANQGSEA. This CDR3 contains 14 residues. Losses at the gene ends were 6 bases for V and 5 bases for J; bases not matched to a gene: 8. The CDR3 bases are TGCAGCGTGGATATACTAGCGGGAGGCCACGAGCAGTACTTC. This sequence encodes CSVDILAGGHEQYF.

This clonotype has ten or more counts. The V call is TRBV20-1, the J call TRBJ2-5; D assignment may be TRBD1 or TRBD2 (6 bases each). Germline V gives CDR1 DFQATT, CDR2 SNEGSKA (reference sequence). V gave up 2 bases and J gave up 4 bases, with 11 bases separating them. CDR3 length: 13 residues. The DNA of the CDR3 is TGCAGTGCTAGACTGGGGGGCGGAGAGACCCAGTACTTC. It specifies CSARLGGGETQYF.

The chain carries TRBV27 and TRBJ2-1; D call uncertain. The CDR3 runs to 13 residues. Germline V gene sequence: CDR1 MNHEY, CDR2 SMNVEV (reference sequence). Trimming removed 8 bases from V and 3 bases from J, with 11 bases in between. This CDR3 reads CASAGVDYNEQFF. CDR3 DNA: TGTGCCAGCGCTGGTGTCGACTACAATGAGCAGTTCTTC.

This clonotype was observed a few times. This chain links TRBV11-2 with TRBJ1-4; 8 bases are shared with TRBD1. Unmatched junction bases numbered 11, after V lost 5 bases and J lost 0 bases. CDR3 size: 18 residues. The germline gives CDR1 SGHAT, CDR2 FQNNGV. For the CDR3, the DNA is TGTGCCAGCAGCGGAGGGACAGGAGTTCTTGCAACTAATGAAAAACTGTTTTTT. Translating gives CASSGGTGVLATNEKLFF.

This clonotype was counted between two and nine times. The chain combines TRBV6-1 with TRBJ2-2; TRBD1 aligns across 7 bases. The CDR3 totals 15 residues. CDR1 is MNHNS and CDR2 is SASEGT in the germline V gene. The J segment lost 6 bases and the V segment lost 6 bases, leaving 10 bases of the junction unmatched. This CDR3 is CASSQLTGVAGELFF. The CDR3 nucleotides are TGTGCCAGCAGCCAACTAACAGGGGTGGCCGGGGAGCTGTTTTTT.

The CDR3 loop is CASSLTGASTDTQYF. The CDR3 DNA is TGCGCCAGCAGCTTGACAGGGGCTAGCACAGATACGCAGTATTTT. V and J are TRBV5-1 and TRBJ2-3, with TRBD1 matching over 7 bases. V lost 1 base to trimming and J lost 0 bases; unmatched junction nucleotides: 2. Per germline, CDR1 SGHRS and CDR2 YFSETQ. The CDR3 has 15 residues.